Below, 30 T cell receptor beta chains from the same sample are listed, as sequenced in a study of T cell responses to AZD1222 COVID-19 vaccine (dated by TCRdb to the early 2020s). The library was obtained by the immunoSEQ multiplex PCR assay. TCRdb's version of the immuneACCESS table is confined to in-frame rearrangements and falls short of the full clone set. An unresolved V gene accounts for under half of the shortfall where checked; the remainder is of unknown origin. The sample contains 120,000 or so clones, approximately 94% of them found a single time. The top ten constitute about 3% of the sample. The sample's time point label, in plain terms: about 28 days (+/-7) after the second vaccine dose. The sample was peripheral blood, taken 28 days after the second AZD1222 dose. The receptors come from an adult who received the AZD1222 COVID-19 vaccine.

This chain connects TRBV6-5 to TRBJ1-1; D is unresolved. CDR1 is MNHEY, CDR2 SVGAGI, per germline. The CDR3 loop spans 14 amino acids. The V and J ends lost 6 bases and 1 base respectively, with 12 bases between them. The CDR3 nucleotides read TGTGCCAGCAGGCTAGGACTGACGAACACTGAAGCTTTCTTT. It is translated as CASRLGLTNTEAFF.

This chain joins TRBV6-1 and TRBJ1-1; D remains unclear. The CDR3 is 13 amino acids. The germline gives CDR1 MNHNS, CDR2 SASEGT. V was clipped by 2 bases and J by 4 bases, with 8 bases between them. CDR3 DNA sequence: TGTGCCAGCAGTGAACAGCGGGGCACTGAAGCTTTCTTT. Residues: CASSEQRGTEAFF.

The chain has TRBV27 and TRBJ1-6, with TRBD1 matching over 7 bases. The CDR3 is 15 residues long. Trimming removed 2 bases from V and 6 bases from J; junction bases left unmatched: 4. Germline CDR1 reads MNHEY; CDR2 reads SMNVEV (reference sequence). The CDR3 DNA reads TGTGCCAGCAGTTTAGGGAGACAGGGTAATTCACCCCTCCACTTT. It codes for CASSLGRQGNSPLHF.

V is TRBV7-2 and J is TRBJ2-1; D is perhaps TRBD2 (5 bases). Germline V lookup: CDR1 SGHTA, CDR2 FQGNSA. The ends were cut back, 3 bases at V and 0 bases at J, with 21 bases in the middle. CDR3 length: 19 amino acids. CDR3: CASSFPTRGQQSSYNEQFF. CDR3 DNA sequence: TGTGCCAGCAGCTTCCCGACGCGCGGGCAGCAGAGCTCCTACAATGAGCAGTTCTTC.

The CDR3 spells CASSLTLPTLLGMNTEAFF. The CDR3, as DNA: TGTGCCAGCAGTTTAACCCTTCCGACACTTCTGGGGATGAACACTGAAGCTTTCTTT. The rearrangement uses TRBV27 and TRBJ1-1; D is uncertain. V was trimmed by 2 bases and J by 0 bases, leaving 22 bases between them. CDR1 and CDR2 (germline): MNHEY, SMNVEV (reference sequence). The CDR3 runs to 19 residues.

The rearrangement links TRBV11-1 to TRBJ1-4; D gene ambiguous. Trimming stripped 1 base from V and 8 bases from J, with 8 bases between. The CDR3 loop spans 13 amino acids. CDR1 and CDR2 from the germline V gene are SGHAT and FQDESV (reference sequence). Here the CDR3 DNA reads TGTGCCAGCAGCTTAGGCCGGGAGGAAAAACTGTTTTTT. It yields the protein CASSLGREEKLFF. Using reference TRBV11-1 and TRBJ1-4 for the parts outside the CDR3, the full variable domain is EAEVAQSPRYKITEKSQAVAFWCDPISGHATLYWYRQILGQGPELLVQFQDESVVDDSQLPKDRFSAERLKGVDSTLKIQPAELGDSAMYLCASSLGREEKLFFGSGTQLSVL.

The V and J genes are TRBV5-4 and TRBJ2-2; 7 nucleotides match TRBD2. In germline, CDR1 is SGHNT, CDR2 YYREEE (reference sequence). V lost 3 bases and J lost 5; bases outside the gene matches: 4. This CDR3 has 14 residues. The CDR3 here is CASSSSGITGELFF. CDR3 sequence (DNA): TGTGCCAGCAGCTCTAGCGGAATTACCGGGGAGCTGTTTTTT.

The CDR3 spells CASSVAVGQSGNTIYF. Here the CDR3 DNA reads TGTGCCAGCAGCGTAGCCGTCGGCCAGTCTGGAAACACCATATATTTT. J is TRBJ1-3 and V is TRBV9, with unresolved D. The CDR3 totals 16 residues. V lost 0 bases, J lost 1 base, and 11 bases lay in between. Germline CDR1 reads SGDLS; CDR2 reads YYNGEE.

This clone has only a few counts. The rearrangement uses TRBV27 and TRBJ1-1, with D maybe TRBD1 (5 bases). From germline, CDR1 is MNHEY and CDR2 SMNVEV (reference sequence). Between the trimmed V and J ends, which lost 2 bases and 6 bases, there was a span of 16 bases. This CDR3 spans 15 amino acids. For the CDR3, the DNA is TGTGCCAGCAGTTTAACAACCTTCAGGGTTTCTGAAGCTTTCTTT. As protein: CASSLTTFRVSEAFF.

This chain uses TRBV29-1 with TRBJ2-7, with TRBD1 matching 7 bases. The germline CDR1 and CDR2 sequences are SQVTM and ANQGSEA. The CDR3 length is 12 residues. The V and J ends lost 2 bases and 5 bases, in that order; junction bases with no gene match: 3. CDR3 protein: CSVEKGANEQYF. CDR3 DNA: TGCAGCGTTGAAAAGGGGGCTAACGAGCAGTACTTC.

V and J are TRBV5-6 and TRBJ2-7; the D call may be TRBD1 or TRBD2 (5 bases each). V was trimmed by 0 bases and J by 3 bases, leaving 10 bases between them. CDR1 and CDR2 from the germline V gene are SGHDT and YYEEEE. This CDR3 region has 14 residues. DNA of the CDR3: TGTGCCAGCAGCTTGGCCGGGGCCGGCTACGAGCAGTACTTC. Its translation: CASSLAGAGYEQYF.

This clone was counted a single time. J is TRBJ1-1 and V is TRBV15, with D perhaps TRBD1 (5 bases). The CDR3 covers 14 residues. Germline CDR1 LNHNV, CDR2 YYDKDF (reference sequence). V dropped 5 bases and J dropped 6 bases, with 16 bases sitting between them. The CDR3 nucleotides read TGTGCCACCAGCGGCCGAAGGGGTGGCCCTGAAGCTTTCTTT. Protein sequence: CATSGRRGGPEAFF.

This chain uses TRBV7-9 with TRBJ2-7; D might be TRBD1 (5 bases). V lost 5 bases, J lost 6 bases, and 17 bases lay in between. CDR3 length equals 14 residues. Germline V gene data show CDR1 as SEHNR and CDR2 as FQNEAQ (reference sequence). The CDR3 reads CASSAVFGQGEQYF. The CDR3, as DNA: TGTGCCAGCAGCGCCGTATTTGGCCAGGGCGAGCAGTACTTC.

CDR3 loop: CASSLAVGGSNEKLFF. For the CDR3, the DNA is TGTGCCAGCAGCTTGGCCGTTGGGGGTTCTAATGAAAAACTGTTTTTT. The chain carries TRBV5-5 and TRBJ1-4; tentative D call: TRBD1 (5 bases). The CDR3 sequence is 16 residues long. CDR1 is SGHKS and CDR2 is YYEKEE in the germline V gene (reference sequence). Trimming pared 0 bases from V and 3 bases from J, leaving 12 bases between.

The J gene is TRBJ2-7, the V gene TRBV18; D not resolved. Between the trimmed V and J ends, which lost 6 bases and 2 bases, there was a span of 20 bases. The CDR3 length is 16 residues. Germline CDR1 is KGHSH and CDR2 is LQKENI. Here the CDR3 reads CASSQNPLKTPYEQYF. The CDR3 DNA follows: TGTGCCAGCTCCCAAAACCCCCTCAAAACACCCTACGAGCAGTACTTC.

This clone has only a few counts. V usage is TRBV6-5 and J usage is TRBJ1-2; 7 bases are shared with TRBD1. The CDR3 spans 13 residues. Per the germline V gene, CDR1 is MNHEY and CDR2 is SVGAGI. The J segment lost 7 bases and the V segment lost 4 bases, leaving 6 bases of the junction unmatched. The CDR3: CASSLTGVAGYTF. The CDR3 coding sequence is TGTGCCAGCAGTTTAACAGGGGTGGCTGGCTACACCTTC.

This chain joins TRBV12-3 or TRBV12-4 and TRBJ1-2; 7 bases agree with TRBD1. The J segment lost 8 bases and the V segment lost 7 bases, leaving 7 bases of the junction unmatched. The CDR3 is made up of 12 amino acids. CDR3 sequence (DNA): TGTGCCAGCACCCTAAGGGGGCGGGGCTACACCTTC. Translated: CASTLRGRGYTF.

The chain has TRBV27 and TRBJ2-5; the D is unclear. The V and J ends lost 2 bases and 4 bases respectively, with 11 bases between them. This CDR3 comprises 14 residues. Germline CDR1 is MNHEY and CDR2 is SMNVEV (reference sequence). The CDR3, as DNA: TGTGCCAGCAGTTTAGTCACGCCCCCAGAGACCCAGTACTTC. Translating it yields CASSLVTPPETQYF.

A word on this clone: One end of the junction fails to match germline, which may point to a read error. This chain joins TRBV11-3 and TRBJ1-4; TRBD1 agrees at 7 bases. This CDR3 has 17 residues. Germline CDR1 is SGHNT and CDR2 is YENEEA. CDR3 nucleotide sequence: TGTGCCAGTAGCTTTAGTAGGCAGGGGGCAACTAATGAAAAACTGTTTTTT. This encodes CASSFSRQGATNEKLFF.

The V call is TRBV6-5, the J call TRBJ1-1; 7 bases agree with TRBD1. The V gene end was trimmed by 8 bases and the J gene end by 4 bases; junction bases not matched to a gene: 7. Germline CDR1 and CDR2: MNHEY and SVGAGI. The CDR3 extends over 13 amino acids. In nucleotides, the CDR3 is TGTGCCAGCTCCACCACAGGGGCCACTGAAGCTTTCTTT. Translation: CASSTTGATEAFF.

This clone was seen only once. This chain joins TRBV9 and TRBJ2-1; D remains unclear. The CDR3 is made up of 14 amino acids. V lost 7 bases and J 0 bases, leaving 11 bases between the germline ends. CDR1 is SGDLS, CDR2 YYNGEE, per germline. CDR3 in DNA: TGTGCCAGCCGGGCATTTAGCTCCTACAATGAGCAGTTCTTC. Residues: CASRAFSSYNEQFF. The full variable domain, with the rest looked up from reference TRBV9 and TRBJ2-1, is DSGVTQTPKHLITATGQRVTLRCSPRSGDLSVYWYQQSLDQGLQFLIQYYNGEERAKGNILERFSAQQFPDLHSELNLSSLELGDSALYFCASRAFSSYNEQFFGPGTRLTVL.

The V call is TRBV4-1, the J call TRBJ1-6, with D tentatively TRBD1 (5 bases). The CDR3 totals 14 residues. The ends were cut back, 1 base at V and 9 bases at J, with 10 bases in the middle. Germline CDR1 MGHRA, CDR2 YSYEKL. The chain's CDR3 is CASSQGGVSSPLHF. CDR3 sequence (DNA): TGCGCCAGCAGCCAAGGAGGGGTGTCTTCACCCCTCCACTTT.

This clone was recorded only once. In nucleotides, the CDR3 is TGTGCCAGCAGTTTAGTTGGTTCCTCTGGCTACACCTTC. Translated: CASSLVGSSGYTF. The gene calls are TRBV12-3 or TRBV12-4 and TRBJ1-2; D is undetermined. The CDR3 covers 13 residues. Trimming pared 1 base from V and 7 bases from J, leaving 10 bases between.

The chain is built from TRBV19 and TRBJ1-5, with a possible D match to TRBD1 (6 bases). Trimming cost V 5 bases and J 6 bases, with 17 bases left between them. The CDR3 runs 15 residues. CDR1 and CDR2 from the germline V gene are LNHDA and SQIVND (reference sequence). The CDR3 spells CASSPTTGIFQPQHF. CDR3 DNA: TGTGCCAGTAGTCCCACTACAGGGATTTTTCAGCCCCAGCATTTT.

The chain carries TRBV7-9 and TRBJ2-3; weak D call: TRBD1 (6 bases). The CDR3 sequence is 18 residues long. Germline CDR1 and CDR2: SEHNR and FQNEAQ (reference sequence). Trimming cost V 2 bases and J 6 bases, with 24 bases left between them. The CDR3 loop reads CASSLSFGTLTGGDTQYF. The CDR3 region has the DNA TGTGCCAGCAGCTTATCGTTCGGGACACTGACCGGTGGGGATACGCAGTATTTT.

The rearrangement uses TRBV2 and TRBJ1-1; TRBD1 aligns across 10 bases. CDR3 length equals 14 residues. Germline CDR1 SNHLY, CDR2 FYNNEI. V shed 7 bases and J 5 bases; nucleotides not matched to a gene: 7. In nucleotides, the CDR3 is TGTGCCAGCATGACAGGGGGCGCGGCGACTGAAGCTTTCTTT. Its translation is CASMTGGAATEAFF.

The rearrangement joins TRBV4-1 to TRBJ1-4; D is uncertain. Germline V gives CDR1 MGHRA, CDR2 YSYEKL. CDR3 length: 13 residues. The V and J ends lost 6 bases and 0 bases respectively, with 5 bases between them. The CDR3 DNA follows: TGCGCCAGCAGAAGTGCAACTAATGAAAAACTGTTTTTT. Encoded protein: CASRSATNEKLFF.

The chain uses TRBV7-2 and TRBJ1-2; no definite D call. The V gene lost 3 bases and the J gene lost 2 bases, with 13 bases spanning the gap. From germline, CDR1 is SGHTA and CDR2 FQGNSA. This CDR3 is built from 15 residues. The chain's CDR3 is CASSLIAQGNYGYTF. CDR3 nucleotides: TGTGCCAGCAGCTTGATCGCGCAAGGAAACTATGGCTACACCTTC.

The gene calls are TRBV12-3 or TRBV12-4 and TRBJ1-4; D not certain. The CDR3 has 13 residues. V lost 9 bases and J lost 2, with 10 bases in between. CDR3: CASQGMTNEKLFF. CDR3 in DNA: TGTGCCAGTCAAGGGATGACTAATGAAAAACTGTTTTTT.

This clone appeared a single time. The V and J genes are TRBV3-1 (or the pseudogene TRBV3-2) and TRBJ2-1; 15 nucleotides align to TRBD2. The germline CDR1 and CDR2 sequences are LGHDT and YNNKEL (reference sequence). The CDR3 spans 14 residues. With 8 bases clipped from V and 8 bases from J, the junction kept 4 bases outside the gene matches. CDR3 bases: TGTGCCAGCGGGACTAGCGGGAGGAGCGATGAGCAGTTCTTC. It yields the protein CASGTSGRSDEQFF.